This T cell receptor (beta chain) derives from a study of cytomegalovirus exposure and HLA in healthy donors. The CDR3 spans 16 residues. Trimming cost V 0 bases and J 1 base, with 10 bases left between them. Germline V gene data show CDR1 as LGHNA and CDR2 as YNFKEQ. Produced via immunoSEQ multiplex PCR; TCRdb's table is partial and in-frame only. The sample lists a few hundred thousand clones, roughly 89% occurring once. Study-wide findings and caveats: While the bulk of TCR sequences proved rare, some public TCRs turned up in many donors. Researchers catalogued about 150 TCR beta chains as cytomegalovirus-associated. High specificity and sensitivity for cytomegalovirus status were reported for the classifier. Researchers reported that a few CMV-associated chains were confirmed in vitro as CMV antigen-specific.

To note about this clone: The antigen is undetermined.

The TCR comes from a woman aged 18-29 years in good health and CMV-seronegative. The chain carries TRBV4-2 and TRBJ1-5; tentatively, D is TRBD1 (5 bases). The sample was PBMCs. The CDR3 is CASSQEQGLSNQPQHF. The CDR3 coding sequence is TGTGCCAGCAGCCAAGAGCAGGGCCTGAGCAATCAGCCCCAGCATTTT.